This entry is about one T cell receptor beta chain. As yet, its antigen is unknown. A read error may account for a junction end that differs from germline. CDR3 length equals 11 residues. It was RNA transcripts that yielded the amplified TCR beta CDR3 regions. First-round RT-PCR targeting the TCR CDR3 was performed with the HTBI primer set. One entry per CDR3 protein results from TCRdb running MiXCR on the multiplex PCR reads. The table has about 360,000 distinct CDR3 sequences, approximately 19% seen once. This record belongs to a study of T cells in Graves' hyperthyroidism and ophthalmopathy. Study summary: Prior to any treatment, at the point of initial diagnosis, peripheral blood was collected. Study-wide findings and caveats: Most thyroid clonotypes expanded above 0.001 appeared in blood too.

The authors deemed Graves' hyperthyroidism stable absent ophthalmopathy progression within 18 months. Diagnosis rested on symptoms, serum thyroxine and TRAb, thyroid ultrasound, and orbital computed tomography. Sequencing was performed on blood. The TCR originated in a woman between 18 and 30 years old with Graves' hyperthyroidism. The V call is TRBV12-3 or TRBV12-4, the J call TRBJ1-5, with unresolved D. CDR3 loop: CASILSQPQHF. CDR3 coding DNA: TGTGCCAGCATCCTGAGCCAGCCTCAGCATTTT.